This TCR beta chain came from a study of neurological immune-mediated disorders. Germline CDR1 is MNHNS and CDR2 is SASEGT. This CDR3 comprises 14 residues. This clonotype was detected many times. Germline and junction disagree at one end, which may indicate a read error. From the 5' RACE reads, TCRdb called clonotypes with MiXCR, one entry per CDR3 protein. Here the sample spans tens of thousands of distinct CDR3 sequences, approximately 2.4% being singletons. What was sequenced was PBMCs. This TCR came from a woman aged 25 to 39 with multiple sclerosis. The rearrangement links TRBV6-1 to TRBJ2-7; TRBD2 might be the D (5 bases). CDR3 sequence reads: CASTEAESSYEQYF. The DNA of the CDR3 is TGTGCCAGCACTGAAGCGGAGAGCTCCTACGAGCAGTACTTC.